The sequence of this TCR beta chain was determined in a study of cytomegalovirus exposure and HLA in healthy donors. Study summary: Of the donors genotyped, some 400 in all, less than 90% fell in the Caucasian-associated ancestry cluster. General study findings and limits: CMV serostatus alone was available as immune exposure information. A later analysis reportedly found that, within productive TCRs, an Asian-associated ancestry cluster had fewer N-insertions than the mean observed across the roughly 690 donors.

Remarks on this clone: What it recognizes is unknown.

V was pared by 0 bases and J by 8 bases, with 6 bases of the junction left unmatched. CDR1 and CDR2 from the germline V gene are MNHNY and SVGAGI (reference sequence). The CDR3 spans 16 residues. These donors counted as nominally healthy when sampled, but unrecorded immune exposures were likely. PCR primers comprised 60 Vbeta and 13 Jbeta primers. Only in-frame clones appear in the TCRdb table, and some are missing; sequencing was by immunoSEQ multiplex PCR. The table has 110,000 or so clones, approximately 84% seen once. The chain has TRBV6-6 and TRBJ1-4; TRBD1 agrees at 10 bases. The origin of this receptor is a male donor in good health and CMV-seronegative. Sequencing was performed on PBMCs. CDR3 residues: CASSYSAGTGVEKLFF. CDR3 DNA sequence: TGTGCCAGCAGTTACTCGGCCGGGACAGGGGTGGAAAAACTGTTTTTT.